These 5 T cell receptor beta chains came from one sample sequenced in a study of tumor-infiltrating lymphocytes in primary liver carcinoma. Total RNA amounting to 500 ng was the source from which TCR beta cDNA was made with a constant-region primer. Employing slightly modified ARM-PCR, three nested multiplex PCR rounds were run, and these gave rise to the TCR beta libraries. Two initial PCR rounds of 10 to 11 cycles each paired TRBV1-TRBV30 forward primers with a C-beta reverse primer. Each CDR3 protein gets one entry after TCRdb re-called the multiplex PCR reads with MiXCR. The table shows roughly 78,000 distinct CDR3 sequences, with around 75% occurring only once. Between roughly 20 and 30 mg of unsorted bulk tissue served as the source from which RNA and DNA were co-extracted. The material sequenced was liver tumor tissue from sampling region 4. As for subset: tumor region T4, right-lateral pole. The receptors shown here come from a woman aged 55-75 years with primary liver carcinoma and hepatitis B virus infection.

Notes on this clonotype: This may be a read error, as it is one base from a much larger clone. This chain uses TRBV28 with TRBJ2-7, with TRBD1 matching over 8 bases. V gave up 5 bases and J gave up 0 bases; unmatched junction bases: 6. CDR3 length equals 15 residues. CDR1 and CDR2 from the germline V gene are MDHEN and SYDVKM. CDR3 region: CASSGPGQDSYEQYF. The CDR3 DNA is TGTGCCAGCAGTGGACCGGGACAGGACTCCTACGAGCAGTACTTC.

To note about this clonotype: This could be a read error, since a much larger clone is one nucleotide away. This sequence joins TRBV30 and TRBJ2-5; D might be TRBD1 (6 bases). The germline V gene encodes CDR1 GTSNPN and CDR2 SVGIG (reference sequence). The CDR3 runs 15 residues. Deletions cut 4 bases from V and 1 base from J, with 16 bases between. The CDR3 spells CAWKHRNRAQETQYF. The CDR3 bases are TGTGCCTGGAAACACCGGAACAGGGCCCAAGAGACCCAGTACTTC.

Regarding this clonotype: The junction departs from the called germline gene at one end, perhaps through a read error. V and J are TRBV5-5 and TRBJ2-2, with 7 nucleotides matching TRBD2. The CDR3 has 17 amino acids. The germline CDR1 and CDR2 sequences are SGHKS and YYEKEE (reference sequence). CDR3 bases: TGTGCCAGCAGCTTGGCGGGTTCGGGAGGACCCATCGGGGAACTGTTTTTT. This translates into CASSLAGSGGPIGELFF.

Comments on this clonotype: Since a much larger clone is just one base distant, this may be a read error. The rearrangement links TRBV28 to TRBJ1-2, with D unclear. The V gene lost 5 bases and the J gene lost 4 bases, with 26 bases spanning the gap. From germline, CDR1 is MDHEN and CDR2 SYDVKM. The CDR3 covers 18 residues. CDR3 sequence reads: CASSQRSFAAPVRYGYTF. For the CDR3, the DNA is TGTGCCAGCAGTCAAAGATCGTTTGCGGCCCCGGTTCGCTATGGCTACACCTTC.

About this clonotype: At one boundary the junction diverges from the germline segment, which might be a read error. CDR3 coding DNA: TGTGCCAGTAGCTTAACGAACACTGAAGCTTTCTTT. Amino acids: CASSLTNTEAFF. This chain connects TRBV7-9 to TRBJ1-1; D not resolved. The CDR3 extends over 12 amino acids. Germline V gene sequence: CDR1 SEHNR, CDR2 FQNEAQ (reference sequence).